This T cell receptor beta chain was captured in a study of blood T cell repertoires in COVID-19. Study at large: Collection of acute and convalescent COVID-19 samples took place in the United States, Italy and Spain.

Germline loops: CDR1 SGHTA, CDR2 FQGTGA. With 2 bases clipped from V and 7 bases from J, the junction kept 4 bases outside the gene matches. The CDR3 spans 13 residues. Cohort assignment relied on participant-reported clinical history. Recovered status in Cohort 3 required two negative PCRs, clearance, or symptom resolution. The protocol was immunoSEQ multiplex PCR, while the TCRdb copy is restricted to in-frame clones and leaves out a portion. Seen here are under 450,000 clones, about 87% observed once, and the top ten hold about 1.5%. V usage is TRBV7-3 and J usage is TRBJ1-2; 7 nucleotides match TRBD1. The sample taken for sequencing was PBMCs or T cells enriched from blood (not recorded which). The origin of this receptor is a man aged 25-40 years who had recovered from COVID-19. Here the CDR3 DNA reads TGTGCCAGCAGCTTAGGGACAGTCTCTGGCTACACCTTC. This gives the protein CASSLGTVSGYTF.